This is a list of T cell receptor beta chains from one sample in a study of PD-1 blockade in classical Hodgkin lymphoma. Assay used: immunoSEQ multiplex PCR; TCRdb lists only in-frame clones, some missing. Among some 6,800 clones listed, 60% to 85% were seen once. Material: peripheral blood mononuclear cells (PBMCs), obtained before the second cycle of nivolumab. The receptors originated from a human donor with classical Hodgkin lymphoma. The CDR3 runs from the conserved cysteine through the conserved F or W.

v_call: TRBV5-6; cdr3_length: 15; j_call: TRBJ2-5; cdr3_aa: CASSLEGRSIGTQYF
v_call: TRBV4-3; cdr3_length: 14; j_call: TRBJ2-7; cdr3_aa: CASSQGREAAEQYF
v_call: TRBV7-9; cdr3_length: 15; j_call: TRBJ1-1; cdr3_aa: CASSLTGAGNTEAFF
v_call: TRBV28; cdr3_length: 15; j_call: TRBJ1-1; cdr3_aa: CASSSLHITNTEAFF
v_call: TRBV6-5; cdr3_length: 15; j_call: TRBJ2-1; cdr3_aa: CASSYVGPANNEQFF
v_call: TRBV10-3; cdr3_length: 15; j_call: TRBJ1-1; cdr3_aa: CAISESWQGAFEAFF
v_call: TRBV6-1; cdr3_length: 15; j_call: TRBJ1-3; cdr3_aa: CAGTTGGASRNTIYF
v_call: TRBV4-2; cdr3_length: 13; j_call: TRBJ2-7; cdr3_aa: CASSQDRGDEQYF
v_call: TRBV4-3; cdr3_length: 19; j_call: TRBJ2-1; cdr3_aa: CASSQGQVPGHSSYNEQFF
v_call: TRBV6-1; cdr3_length: 13; j_call: TRBJ1-1; cdr3_aa: CANSPGPVTEAFF
v_call: TRBV5-4; cdr3_length: 15; j_call: TRBJ2-5; cdr3_aa: CASSPASGAQETQYF
v_call: TRBV7-2; cdr3_length: 13; j_call: TRBJ2-2; cdr3_aa: CASSLGLAGELFF
v_call: TRBV5-6; cdr3_length: 16; j_call: TRBJ1-1; cdr3_aa: CASSLQYGGLNTEAFF
v_call: TRBV7-3; cdr3_length: 15; j_call: TRBJ2-5; cdr3_aa: CASSLHTGQSETQYF
v_call: TRBV7-2; cdr3_length: 13; j_call: TRBJ2-2; cdr3_aa: CASSIKNTGELFF
v_call: TRBV9; cdr3_length: 16; j_call: TRBJ2-3; cdr3_aa: CASGGTTSGRADTQYF
v_call: TRBV5-1; cdr3_length: 14; j_call: TRBJ2-7; cdr3_aa: CASSLAVLALEQYF
v_call: TRBV5-1; cdr3_length: 16; j_call: TRBJ2-6; cdr3_aa: CASSRGLGLGANVLTF
v_call: TRBV20-1; cdr3_length: 11; j_call: TRBJ2-3; cdr3_aa: CSATSADTQYF
v_call: TRBV6-5; cdr3_length: 15; j_call: TRBJ2-1; cdr3_aa: CASTLGLAPHNEQFF
v_call: TRBV11-3; cdr3_length: 16; j_call: TRBJ2-1; cdr3_aa: CASSLETGTSWNEQFF
v_call: TRBV6-5; cdr3_length: 14; j_call: TRBJ1-6; cdr3_aa: CASSLRQSWSPLHF
v_call: TRBV2; cdr3_length: 14; j_call: TRBJ1-3; cdr3_aa: CASSESHSGNTIYF
v_call: TRBV19; cdr3_length: 15; j_call: TRBJ2-7; cdr3_aa: CASSIDRASAYEQYF
v_call: TRBV28; cdr3_length: 13; j_call: TRBJ1-2; cdr3_aa: CASSLTGDYGYTF
v_call: TRBV28; cdr3_length: 11; j_call: TRBJ1-1; cdr3_aa: CASSFRTEAFF
v_call: TRBV7-2; cdr3_length: 16; j_call: TRBJ2-5; cdr3_aa: CASSHWTSGRSETQYF
v_call: TRBV6-5; cdr3_length: 14; j_call: TRBJ2-7; cdr3_aa: CASSSYGSYYEQYF
v_call: TRBV28; cdr3_length: 12; j_call: TRBJ2-4; cdr3_aa: CASSFPRGIQYF
v_call: TRBV13; cdr3_length: 15; j_call: TRBJ2-7; cdr3_aa: CASSPLDRGGGEQYF
v_call: TRBV10-3; cdr3_length: 13; j_call: TRBJ2-5; cdr3_aa: CAISPWGAETQYF
v_call: TRBV4-3; cdr3_length: 13; j_call: TRBJ2-3; cdr3_aa: CASSQQVTDTQYF
v_call: TRBV7-3; cdr3_length: 19; j_call: TRBJ2-6; cdr3_aa: CASSLWAGTTASGANVLTF
v_call: TRBV6-6; cdr3_length: 13; j_call: TRBJ2-2; cdr3_aa: CASCGANTGELFF
v_call: TRBV28; cdr3_length: 15; j_call: TRBJ1-5; cdr3_aa: CASIGSRTLGQPQHF
v_call: TRBV4-1; cdr3_length: 13; j_call: TRBJ1-5; cdr3_aa: CASSQELRQPQHF
v_call: TRBV6-1; cdr3_length: 18; j_call: TRBJ2-7; cdr3_aa: CASSEAGRTSGRDYEQYF
v_call: TRBV6-1; cdr3_length: 13; j_call: TRBJ2-1; cdr3_aa: CASRTGYYNEQFF
v_call: TRBV7-3; cdr3_length: 16; j_call: TRBJ2-5; cdr3_aa: CASRPHPDRRGETQYF
v_call: TRBV7-2; cdr3_length: 13; j_call: TRBJ2-7; cdr3_aa: CASSAGTYYEQYF
v_call: TRBV2; cdr3_length: 15; j_call: TRBJ2-2; cdr3_aa: CASSEGAVGAGELFF